The 28 T cell receptor beta chains reported below all come from one sample, sequenced in a study of OX40 agonist ivuxolimab in advanced cancers. Generated by immunoSEQ multiplex PCR, the TCRdb table keeps only in-frame clones and is missing some. The data contain roughly 43,000 clones, over 75% of them singletons. The material was CD4+ or CD8+ T cells sorted from blood, obtained in a trial of the OX40 agonist ivuxolimab. The receptors shown here come from an adult with an advanced solid tumor such as melanoma, head and neck, liver or kidney cancer.

V is TRBV30 and J is TRBJ1-1; D remains unclear. Trimming left V 2 bases short and J 2 bases short, with 6 bases between. CDR3 length equals 12 residues. Per the germline V gene, CDR1 is GTSNPN and CDR2 is SVGIG (reference sequence). CDR3 DNA: TGTGCCTGGAGTTACGGTAACACTGAAGCTTTCTTT. Translated, it gives CAWSYGNTEAFF.

J is TRBJ2-1 and V is TRBV7-8; the D gene is possibly TRBD1 (7 bases). Germline V gene lookup returns CDR1 SGHVS and CDR2 FQNEAQ. V was trimmed by 5 bases and J by 10 bases, leaving 12 bases between them. This CDR3 has 12 amino acids. The CDR3 sequence is CASSGGTVEQFF. The CDR3 coding sequence is TGTGCCAGCAGCGGCGGGACAGTCGAGCAGTTCTTC.

The gene calls are TRBV9 and TRBJ2-2; 11 nucleotides line up with TRBD1. CDR1 is SGDLS, CDR2 YYNGEE, per germline. V trimming: 7 bases; J trimming: 4 bases; junction bases outside the gene matches: 6. CDR3 size: 15 residues. CDR3 in amino acids: CASSGTGGGTGELFF. In DNA, the CDR3 is TGTGCCAGCTCAGGGACAGGGGGAGGCACCGGGGAGCTGTTTTTT.

The chain has TRBV6-1 and TRBJ2-1; D is undetermined. The CDR3 is made up of 12 amino acids. V lost 4 bases to trimming and J lost 5 bases, with 6 bases between them. Germline V CDR1 and CDR2: MNHNS, SASEGT. CDR3 sequence reads: CASSVMDNEQFF. DNA of the CDR3: TGTGCCAGCAGTGTGATGGACAATGAGCAGTTCTTC.

The chain has TRBV5-1 and TRBJ2-5, with D unclear. The germline V gene encodes CDR1 SGHRS and CDR2 YFSETQ. The CDR3 length is 15 residues. Trimming took 1 base from V and 4 from J, leaving 14 bases between them. This chain's CDR3 is CASSLQRTAGETQYF. The CDR3, as DNA: TGCGCCAGCAGCTTGCAACGGACCGCCGGAGAGACCCAGTACTTC.

This chain uses TRBV6-5 with TRBJ1-2, with a tentative D call TRBD1 (6 bases). Trimming shortened V by 5 bases and J by 7 bases, and 14 bases separated the two germline ends. The CDR3 is 13 amino acids. In germline, CDR1 is MNHEY, CDR2 SVGAGI. CDR3 nucleotides: TGTGCCAGCAGTCGGACGGACAGCTTTGGCTACACCTTC. Translating gives CASSRTDSFGYTF.

The V gene is TRBV10-2, the J gene TRBJ2-1; 9 nucleotides match TRBD2. The CDR3 is 15 amino acids. Trimming removed 5 bases from V and 4 bases from J; junction bases left unmatched: 6. CDR1 is WSHSY, CDR2 SAAADI, per germline. The CDR3 protein is CASSWREGRYNEQFF. The CDR3 coding sequence is TGCGCCAGCAGTTGGCGGGAGGGTCGTTACAATGAGCAGTTCTTC.

This chain links TRBV11-2 with TRBJ2-5, with TRBD2 as a possible D gene (6 bases). This CDR3 is built from 13 residues. The V gene's germline CDR1 is SGHAT and CDR2 FQNNGV. Trimming took 5 bases from V and 6 from J, leaving 13 bases between them. In DNA form, the CDR3 reads TGTGCCAGCAGCCATTCCGGGAGAAAGACCCAGTACTTC. Its protein product is CASSHSGRKTQYF.

This sequence joins TRBV28 and TRBJ1-4; the D is unclear. Trimming shortened V by 2 bases and J by 14 bases, and 18 bases separated the two germline ends. The CDR3 spans 14 residues. Germline assignment: CDR1 MDHEN and CDR2 SYDVKM. DNA of the CDR3: TGTGCCAGCAGTTTAAATGATATCGCCAGCTTGCTGTTTTTT. Its protein is CASSLNDIASLLFF.

This chain uses TRBV9 with TRBJ1-4, with a tentative D call TRBD1 (6 bases). This CDR3 has 15 residues. Germline V gene lookup returns CDR1 SGDLS and CDR2 YYNGEE. Trimming removed 0 bases at V and 7 bases at J, with 13 bases between. DNA for the CDR3: TGTGCCAGCAGCGTAGGGGCAGGGGATGGTGAAAAACTGTTTTTT. Translating it yields CASSVGAGDGEKLFF.

In DNA, the CDR3 is TGTGCCAGCAGTTACCAGGACCCCACAGATACGCAGTATTTT. Its protein product is CASSYQDPTDTQYF. The gene calls are TRBV6-5 and TRBJ2-3, with no clear D. The CDR3 sequence is 14 residues long. Germline V gives CDR1 MNHEY, CDR2 SVGAGI. Deletions cut 2 bases from V and 2 bases from J, with 8 bases between.

This rearrangement joins TRBV6-1 to TRBJ2-3; D may be TRBD2 (7 bases). Looked up from germline, CDR1 is MNHNS and CDR2 is SASEGT. CDR3 size: 15 residues. Trimming cost V 10 bases and J 3 bases, with 20 bases left between them. This chain's CDR3 is CATGMGGAWTDTQYF. The CDR3 coding sequence is TGTGCCACGGGTATGGGGGGGGCCTGGACAGATACGCAGTATTTT.

V usage is TRBV6-5 and J usage is TRBJ1-2; no reliable D call. Trimming left V 9 bases short and J 4 bases short, with 21 bases between. The CDR3 is 15 residues long. Germline V gene data show CDR1 as MNHEY and CDR2 as SVGAGI. The CDR3 DNA sequence: TGTGCCAGTTCGGTTTTTGGGCCTGGAGGCTATGGCTACACCTTC. It is translated as CASSVFGPGGYGYTF.

The rearrangement uses TRBV6-6 and TRBJ2-2; 7 bases line up with TRBD1. This CDR3 spans 15 amino acids. CDR1 is MNHNY, CDR2 SVGAGI, per germline (reference sequence). V was clipped by 6 bases and J by 5 bases; unmatched bases: 9. The CDR3 DNA sequence: TGTGCCAGCAGCTTCCGGGACAGTTATACCGGGGAGCTGTTTTTT. It codes for CASSFRDSYTGELFF.

This chain links TRBV6-5 with TRBJ1-2; D remains unclear. Germline CDR1 and CDR2: MNHEY and SVGAGI. The CDR3 has 15 amino acids. Trimming took off 0 bases at V and 2 bases at J, with 10 bases between the two ends. The CDR3 nucleotides are TGTGCCAGCAGTTACTCGGGTCGCCTGAACTATGGCTACACCTTC. This sequence encodes CASSYSGRLNYGYTF.

This chain uses TRBV7-8 with TRBJ2-7; no definite D call. Trimming removed 5 bases at V and 5 bases at J, with 19 bases between. This CDR3 is 15 amino acids long. Germline CDR1 is SGHVS and CDR2 is FQNEAQ. The CDR3 sequence is CASSPLYHFLDEQYF. The DNA of the CDR3 is TGTGCCAGCAGCCCCTTGTATCACTTCCTGGACGAGCAGTACTTC.

The rearrangement uses TRBV4-1 and TRBJ1-1, with D possibly being TRBD1 (5 bases). Deletions cut 0 bases from V and 5 bases from J, with 13 bases between. This CDR3 comprises 15 residues. Germline CDR1 reads MGHRA; CDR2 reads YSYEKL. CDR3: CASSQDHAGRTEAFF. The CDR3 DNA sequence: TGCGCCAGCAGCCAAGATCACGCGGGGCGGACTGAAGCTTTCTTT.

This clone was seen a single time. The rearrangement joins TRBV4-1 to TRBJ2-7; 7 positions agree with TRBD2. This CDR3 region has 16 residues. CDR1 and CDR2 from the germline V gene are MGHRA and YSYEKL. Losses at the gene ends were 0 bases for V and 3 bases for J; bases not matched to a gene: 8. The CDR3 DNA reads TGCGCCAGCAGCCAAGATTCTCGACTAGCCCACTACGAGCAGTACTTC. This sequence encodes CASSQDSRLAHYEQYF.

CDR3 region: CASRFWGSNQPQHF. The CDR3 nucleotides are TGTGCCAGTAGGTTTTGGGGGAGCAATCAGCCCCAGCATTTT. The rearrangement joins TRBV19 to TRBJ1-5, with D perhaps TRBD1 (5 bases). This CDR3 comprises 14 residues. Per germline, CDR1 LNHDA and CDR2 SQIVND (reference sequence). Trimming pared 6 bases from V and 1 base from J, leaving 10 bases between. The full variable domain, its missing parts supplied by reference TRBV19 and TRBJ1-5, is DGGITQSPKYLFRKEGQNVTLSCEQNLNHDAMYWYRQDPGQGLRLIYYSQIVNDFQKGDIAEGYSVSREKKESFPLTVTSAQKNPTAFYLCASRFWGSNQPQHFGDGTRLSIL.

This clone was observed a handful of times. The gene calls are TRBV12-2 and TRBJ1-4; the listed D gene, TRBD1, was not tested against the DNA. TRBV12-2 is classified as a pseudogene. The CDR3 spans 17 residues. CDR3 DNA sequence: TGTGCAAGTCGCGGCAGGGACAGCCCCAGGACTAATGAAAAACTGTTTTTT. Protein: CASRGRDSPRTNEKLFF.

The V and J genes are TRBV6-1 and TRBJ1-5; D ambiguous. This CDR3 is built from 14 residues. The ends were cut back, 2 bases at V and 1 base at J, with 6 bases in the middle. The V gene's germline CDR1 is MNHNS and CDR2 SASEGT. The CDR3, as DNA: TGTGCCAGCAGTGAAAACTGGAGCAATCAGCCCCAGCATTTT. Its translation is CASSENWSNQPQHF.

The chain recombines TRBV9 with TRBJ2-1; TRBD2 matches 15 bases. The V gene's germline CDR1 is SGDLS and CDR2 YYNGEE. After removal of 4 bases from V and 6 bases from J, the junction contained 5 bases not matched to a gene. The CDR3 is 16 amino acids. Here the CDR3 reads CASSPRTSGGVNEQFF. The DNA of the CDR3 is TGTGCCAGCAGCCCCAGGACTAGCGGGGGGGTCAATGAGCAGTTCTTC.

This chain connects TRBV12-5 to TRBJ2-3, with 10 bases lining up with TRBD1. The CDR3 length is 15 residues. V was pared by 5 bases and J by 5 bases, with 7 bases of the junction left unmatched. CDR1 and CDR2 from the germline V gene are LGHNT and FRNRAP. The CDR3 protein is CASGKRQGARDTQYF. DNA for the CDR3: TGTGCTAGTGGTAAGAGACAGGGGGCTAGAGATACGCAGTATTTT.

Points on this clone: It is unclear where the CDR3 begins or ends on the DNA, so no DNA is shown, and the CDR3 is as TCRdb lists it. The chain uses TRBV7-7 and TRBJ2-1; TRBD1, the D gene given by the table, was not confirmed from the DNA. The CDR3 length is 14 residues, termini included. Germline V gives CDR1 SSHAT, CDR2 FNYEAQ (reference sequence). The CDR3 protein is CASSLVVGQGSLFF.

The genes are TRBV19 and TRBJ2-3; 7 bases are a match to TRBD1. Germline-derived CDR1 and CDR2 are LNHDA and SQIVND (reference sequence). Unmatched junction bases numbered 10, after V lost 7 bases and J lost 3 bases. This CDR3 contains 15 residues. The CDR3 loop reads CASTLGTDITDTQYF. The CDR3 DNA reads as TGTGCCAGTACTCTGGGGACAGATATAACAGATACGCAGTATTTT.

The chain links TRBV2 to TRBJ2-2; 8 bases match TRBD2. The trim removed 6 bases at V and 3 bases at J, leaving 9 bases unmatched. The germline V gene has CDR1 SNHLY and CDR2 FYNNEI. This CDR3 has 16 residues. CDR3 sequence: CASRISGSGYTGELFF. DNA of the CDR3: TGTGCCAGCAGGATAAGCGGGAGCGGGTACACCGGGGAGCTGTTTTTT.

This chain joins TRBV9 and TRBJ1-1; D is unresolved. V dropped 8 bases and J dropped 0 bases, with 14 bases sitting between them. The germline V gene has CDR1 SGDLS and CDR2 YYNGEE. CDR3 length: 14 residues. For the CDR3, the DNA is TGTGCCAGTTCCAGGAATGGTCTGAACACTGAAGCTTTCTTT. It encodes CASSRNGLNTEAFF.

The chain combines TRBV11-3 with TRBJ2-5, with D unresolved. V lost 2 bases, J lost 1 base, and 11 bases lay in between. This CDR3 has 15 amino acids. Germline V gives CDR1 SGHNT, CDR2 YENEEA. The CDR3 loop reads CASSLSPPPQETQYF. CDR3 DNA: TGTGCCAGCAGCTTATCGCCCCCACCCCAAGAGACCCAGTACTTC. The full variable domain, rest sourced from reference TRBV11-3 and TRBJ2-5, is EAGVVQSPRYKIIEKKQPVAFWCNPISGHNTLYWYLQNLGQGPELLIRYENEEAVDDSQLPKDRFSAERLKGVDSTLKIQPAELGDSAVYLCASSLSPPPQETQYFGPGTRLLVL.